The rows below give T cell receptor beta chains drawn from one sample of a study of identical twins. TCRdb used MiXCR to reprocess the 5' RACE reads, holding one entry per CDR3 protein. The sample records a few hundred thousand distinct CDR3 sequences, around 9.7% being singletons. The sample was also reused in another study, on yellow fever vaccine responses in identical twins.

The sample was CD8+ T cells sorted from blood. These TCRs come from a woman younger than 35 in good health. Both conserved end residues are part of each CDR3. A D gene is named only where the DNA matches it firmly. Clone size is shown for a subset of rows, as once, few, many or a class of expanded clone.

d_gene	abundance	v_gene	j_gene	CDR3aa	CDR3nt
-	-	TRBV20-1	TRBJ2-7	CSARFFAVSSYEQYF	TGCAGTGCTAGATTCTTTGCGGTAAGCTCCTACGAGCAGTACTTC
-	many	TRBV29-1	TRBJ2-7	CSVGTPAYEQYF	TGCAGCGTGGGGACGCCTGCCTACGAGCAGTACTTC
TRBD1	many	TRBV20-1	TRBJ2-7	CSARQGATSYEQYF	TGCAGTGCTAGACAGGGGGCAACATCCTACGAGCAGTACTTC
TRBD2	few	TRBV4-2	TRBJ2-3	CASSGGPGTDTQYF	TGTGCCAGCTCGGGGGGGCCTGGCACAGATACGCAGTATTTT
TRBD1	-	TRBV12-3/TRBV12-4	TRBJ2-5	CASSHRGETQYF	TGTGCCAGCAGCCACAGGGGGGAGACCCAGTACTTC
-	-	TRBV9	TRBJ2-5	CASSVVADQETQYF	TGTGCCAGCAGCGTAGTAGCGGACCAAGAGACCCAGTACTTC
-	-	TRBV29-1	TRBJ2-7	CSALIDEQYF	TGCAGCGCCCTCATAGACGAGCAGTACTTC
TRBD1	few	TRBV27	TRBJ1-2	CASSPPRGQGDGYTF	TGTGCCAGCAGTCCCCCCCGAGGACAGGGCGATGGCTACACCTTC
-	-	TRBV5-6	TRBJ2-5	CASSLGVRRQEEETQYF	TGTGCCAGCAGCTTGGGTGTTCGGAGACAGGAGGAAGAGACCCAGTACTTC
TRBD1	many	TRBV27	TRBJ2-1	CASSTGTGNNEQFF	TGTGCCAGCAGTACCGGGACAGGAAACAATGAGCAGTTCTTC
TRBD1	-	TRBV7-9	TRBJ2-5	CASSLGTGGAETQYF	TGTGCCAGCAGCTTAGGGACAGGGGGCGCTGAGACCCAGTACTTC
-	few	TRBV5-6	TRBJ2-5	CASSLWDTQETQYF	TGTGCCAGCAGCTTATGGGACACACAAGAGACCCAGTACTTC
-	-	TRBV5-4	TRBJ2-7	CASSLFGTYLSYEQYF	TGTGCCAGCAGCTTGTTCGGGACGTACCTTTCCTACGAGCAGTACTTC
-	-	TRBV2	TRBJ2-7	CASNPGTYEQYF	TGTGCCAGCAATCCCGGGACCTACGAGCAGTACTTC
TRBD1	-	TRBV27	TRBJ2-1	CASTRGRYNEQFF	TGTGCCAGCACGAGGGGGCGCTACAATGAGCAGTTCTTC
-	few	TRBV30	TRBJ2-7	CAWSHQGSNPYEQYF	TGTGCCTGGAGTCACCAGGGATCCAATCCTTACGAGCAGTACTTC
-	once	TRBV20-1	TRBJ2-3	CSASPRRGYTDTQYF	TGCAGTGCTTCCCCACGGCGGGGTTACACAGATACGCAGTATTTT
-	-	TRBV4-1	TRBJ2-7	CASSQGAGIHSEQYF	TGCGCCAGCAGCCAAGGTGCAGGGATACATAGCGAGCAGTACTTC
-	many	TRBV6-2/TRBV6-3	TRBJ2-5	CASSYSEETQYF	TGTGCCAGCAGTTACTCGGAAGAGACCCAGTACTTC
TRBD2	few	TRBV4-2	TRBJ2-3	CASSQAGTSGVITDTQYF	TGTGCCAGCAGCCAAGCTGGGACTAGCGGAGTTATTACAGATACGCAGTATTTT
TRBD1	few	TRBV5-1	TRBJ2-7	CASSSSQGATYEQYF	TGCGCCAGCAGTTCTAGTCAGGGGGCCACCTACGAGCAGTACTTC